The 24 T cell receptor beta chains listed next were all sequenced from one sample in a study of radiotherapy plus CTLA-4 blockade in lung cancer. Profiled with immunoSEQ multiplex PCR; TCRdb holds only in-frame clones, not every one. The profile shows roughly 100,000 clones, about four fifths of them singletons. The sequenced sample was peripheral blood, obtained from a patient treated with radiotherapy plus ipilimumab. The receptors were gathered from a human donor with non-small cell lung cancer that progressed on radiotherapy plus ipilimumab.

The rearrangement joins TRBV2 to TRBJ1-2; maybe TRBD1 (5 bases). Trimming cost V 3 bases and J 2 bases, with 16 bases left between them. The germline V gene encodes CDR1 SNHLY and CDR2 FYNNEI. This CDR3 spans 16 amino acids. In DNA form, the CDR3 reads TGTGCCAGCAGTGAGACGGGACGAAAGGAAAACTATGGCTACACCTTC. Translating gives CASSETGRKENYGYTF. The full variable domain, in which reference TRBV2 and TRBJ1-2 provide the parts outside the CDR3, is EPEVTQTPSHQVTQMGQEVILRCVPISNHLYFYWYRQILGQKVEFLVSFYNNEISEKSEIFDDQFSVERPDGSNFTLKIRSTKLEDSAMYFCASSETGRKENYGYTFGSGTRLTVV.

The V gene is TRBV19, the J gene TRBJ2-6; perhaps TRBD1 as D (5 bases). Trimming removed 5 bases at V and 8 bases at J, with 10 bases between. The CDR3 totals 13 residues. CDR1 is LNHDA and CDR2 is SQIVND in the germline V gene (reference sequence). DNA of the CDR3: TGTGCCAGTAGTTCCAGGGAATCCAACGTCCTGACTTTC. This encodes CASSSRESNVLTF.

J is TRBJ2-3 and V is TRBV19; D gene unclear. Germline-derived CDR1 and CDR2 are LNHDA and SQIVND (reference sequence). The V and J ends lost 5 bases and 5 bases respectively, with 8 bases between them. CDR3 length: 12 amino acids. CDR3 sequence reads: CASSPSRDTQYF. CDR3 coding DNA: TGTGCCAGTAGTCCCTCCCGAGATACGCAGTATTTT.

V is TRBV19 and J is TRBJ2-1; 7 nucleotides align to TRBD2. The CDR3 spans 16 residues. Germline CDR1 is LNHDA and CDR2 is SQIVND (reference sequence). With V trimmed by 7 bases and J by 3 bases, 12 bases remained unmatched. The DNA of the CDR3 is TGTGCCAGTACCCCAGAGAGGGCTAGCGGCTACAATGAGCAGTTCTTC. It translates to CASTPERASGYNEQFF.

The chain carries TRBV5-1 and TRBJ2-7; D gene ambiguous. This CDR3 contains 13 residues. The V end was cut by 4 bases, the J end by 2 bases, with 10 bases between. Germline V lookup: CDR1 SGHRS, CDR2 YFSETQ. The CDR3 region is CASSLDTTYEQYV. DNA of the CDR3: TGCGCCAGCAGCCTTGACACGACCTACGAGCAGTACGTC.

The rearrangement joins TRBV18 to TRBJ2-1, with TRBD1 as a possible D gene (6 bases). Germline V gives CDR1 KGHSH, CDR2 LQKENI. V was clipped by 2 bases and J by 1 base, with 15 bases between them. This CDR3 has 17 amino acids. The CDR3 reads CASSPEQGQSSYNEQFF. The CDR3, as DNA: TGTGCCAGCTCACCAGAACAGGGCCAATCATCCTACAATGAGCAGTTCTTC. Filled out from reference TRBV18 and TRBJ2-1, the complete variable domain reads NAGVMQNPRHLVRRRGQEARLRCSPMKGHSHVYWYRQLPEEGLKFMVYLQKENIIDESGMPKERFSAEFPKEGPSILRIQQVVRGDSAAYFCASSPEQGQSSYNEQFFGPGTRLTVL.

V usage is TRBV19 and J usage is TRBJ1-2; tentatively, D is TRBD1 (5 bases). Trimming removed 5 bases from V and 0 bases from J, with 10 bases in between. There are 14 residues in the CDR3. Germline CDR1 and CDR2: LNHDA and SQIVND (reference sequence). The chain's CDR3 is CASSEGTSNYGYTF. The CDR3 region has the DNA TGTGCCAGTAGTGAGGGGACCTCTAACTATGGCTACACCTTC. The entire variable domain, with the rest obtained from reference TRBV19 and TRBJ1-2, is as follows: DGGITQSPKYLFRKEGQNVTLSCEQNLNHDAMYWYRQDPGQGLRLIYYSQIVNDFQKGDIAEGYSVSREKKESFPLTVTSAQKNPTAFYLCASSEGTSNYGYTFGSGTRLTVV.

The rearrangement uses TRBV28 and TRBJ2-1, with D hard to call. The ends were cut back, 8 bases at V and 5 bases at J, with 7 bases in the middle. The CDR3 runs to 11 residues. Germline V gene data show CDR1 as MDHEN and CDR2 as SYDVKM. CDR3 sequence (DNA): TGTGCCAGCGGAGTGCACAATGAGCAGTTCTTC. It encodes CASGVHNEQFF.

This rearrangement joins TRBV27 to TRBJ2-7; 10 bases match TRBD2. With V trimmed by 8 bases and J by 3 bases, 10 bases remained unmatched. The CDR3 is 15 amino acids. CDR1 is MNHEY, CDR2 SMNVEV, per germline (reference sequence). CDR3 residues: CASALAGGGGYEQYF. Here the CDR3 DNA reads TGTGCCAGCGCTTTAGCGGGAGGCGGAGGCTACGAGCAGTACTTC.

This sequence joins TRBV4-1 and TRBJ2-7, with 7 bases fitting TRBD2. Germline-derived CDR1 and CDR2 are MGHRA and YSYEKL. Losses at the gene ends were 0 bases for V and 2 bases for J; bases not matched to a gene: 13. The CDR3 extends over 18 amino acids. The CDR3 DNA follows: TGCGCCAGCAGCCAAGAGACCGGGCGCGGGAGCTTCACCTACGAGCAGTACTTC. The encoded protein is CASSQETGRGSFTYEQYF.

The chain couples TRBV27 to TRBJ2-5; weak D call: TRBD1 (5 bases). Germline V gene data show CDR1 as MNHEY and CDR2 as SMNVEV (reference sequence). The CDR3 contains 15 residues. V was cut by 9 bases and J by 1 base, with 18 bases left in between. The CDR3 sequence is CASKISLRGQETQYF. CDR3 DNA sequence: TGTGCCAGTAAAATCAGTTTAAGGGGCCAAGAGACCCAGTACTTC.

The chain uses TRBV10-2 and TRBJ1-5; 10 bases line up with TRBD1. The CDR3 covers 15 residues. V shed 0 bases and J 5 bases; nucleotides not matched to a gene: 1. The germline CDR1 and CDR2 sequences are WSHSY and SAAADI. The DNA for the CDR3 is TGCGCCAGCAGTGAGTCGGGGACAGGGGATCAGCCCCAGCATTTT. Protein: CASSESGTGDQPQHF.

The rearrangement joins TRBV7-9 to TRBJ2-3; 9 nucleotides align to TRBD2. V dropped 7 bases and J dropped 4; count of bases not matched to a gene: 9. Germline values: CDR1 SEHNR, CDR2 FQNEAQ (reference sequence). The CDR3 has 15 amino acids. CDR3 bases: TGTGCCAGCATCCACACCGGGACTAGCTCAGATACGCAGTATTTT. Encoded protein: CASIHTGTSSDTQYF.

The CDR3 nucleotides are TGTGCCAGCAGCCGAGGACGGTCCTCTGGAAACACCATATATTTT. It specifies CASSRGRSSGNTIYF. V is TRBV9 and J is TRBJ1-3, with D unclear. V lost 4 bases, J lost 0 bases, and 11 bases lay in between. Germline CDR1 SGDLS, CDR2 YYNGEE. The CDR3 is 15 residues long.

The count of this clone is one. The chain combines TRBV7-3 with TRBJ2-1; TRBD2 aligns across 7 bases. The CDR3 spans 16 residues. With 5 bases clipped from V and 10 bases from J, the junction kept 17 bases outside the gene matches. Germline CDR1 reads SGHTA; CDR2 reads FQGTGA. The CDR3 bases are TGTGCCAGCAGCATATATCCTTCGGGAGGCTCGGCGGAGCAGTTCTTC. Translating it yields CASSIYPSGGSAEQFF.

The sample holds a few counts of this clone. The genes are TRBV30 and TRBJ2-3; D is uncertain. V lost 1 base, J lost 6 bases, and 17 bases lay in between. Germline V gene data show CDR1 as GTSNPN and CDR2 as SVGIG (reference sequence). The CDR3 consists of 15 residues. CDR3 amino acids: CAWSDPRRGTDTQYF. The CDR3, as DNA: TGTGCCTGGAGTGATCCTAGGAGAGGTACGGATACGCAGTATTTT.

This clone appeared a few times. The rearrangement links TRBV2 to TRBJ1-2, with TRBD1 matching 7 bases. Unmatched junction bases numbered 4, after V lost 6 bases and J lost 3 bases. The V gene's germline CDR1 is SNHLY and CDR2 FYNNEI. The CDR3 sequence is 13 residues long. This CDR3 reads CASSTGVDYGYTF. CDR3 coding DNA: TGTGCCAGCAGCACAGGGGTTGACTATGGCTACACCTTC.

The chain recombines TRBV6-6 with TRBJ2-7; D is unclear. The germline V and J ends were trimmed by 7 bases and 6 bases, with 16 bases remaining between them. CDR1 MNHNY and CDR2 SVGAGI come from the germline V gene (reference sequence). The CDR3 has 13 residues. The CDR3 sequence: CASIPSSSSEQYF. The CDR3 bases are TGTGCCAGCATCCCCTCATCATCGTCCGAGCAGTACTTC.

This clone was observed once. The J gene is TRBJ2-2, the V gene TRBV19, with D maybe TRBD1 (5 bases). This CDR3 is built from 13 residues. The germline V gene has CDR1 LNHDA and CDR2 SQIVND (reference sequence). The V and J ends lost 5 bases and 7 bases respectively, with 11 bases between them. The DNA for the CDR3 is TGTGCCAGTAGTCTGCAGGGTGGCGGGGAGCTGTTTTTT. Protein sequence: CASSLQGGGELFF.

This clone was detected a few times. The chain uses TRBV6-1 and TRBJ2-7; 10 bases fit TRBD2. This CDR3 is 13 amino acids long. Per the germline V gene, CDR1 is MNHNS and CDR2 is SASEGT. V lost 6 bases to trimming and J lost 6 bases; unmatched junction nucleotides: 5. In DNA, the CDR3 is TGTGCCAGCAGGGCTAGCGGGGGCCTCGAGCAGTACGTC. Translation: CASRASGGLEQYV.

This rearrangement joins TRBV18 to TRBJ1-2, with TRBD1 identical over 8 bases. The CDR3 contains 15 residues. V shed 3 bases and J 2 bases; nucleotides not matched to a gene: 5. Germline V gene sequence: CDR1 KGHSH, CDR2 LQKENI. In DNA form, the CDR3 reads TGTGCCAGCTCACCCGGACAGGGATTAAACTATGGCTACACCTTC. Its protein product is CASSPGQGLNYGYTF.

The J gene is TRBJ1-1, the V gene TRBV28; 7 nucleotides align to TRBD1. This CDR3 has 14 residues. Trimming at V came to 6 bases and at J to 1 base, leaving 5 bases not matched to a gene. Germline V CDR1 and CDR2: MDHEN, SYDVKM. This CDR3 is CASSPGQANTEAFF. CDR3 nucleotide sequence: TGTGCCAGCAGCCCTGGACAGGCGAACACTGAAGCTTTCTTT.

This chain joins TRBV28 and TRBJ2-5; 12 positions match TRBD2. V shed 4 bases and J 2 bases; nucleotides not matched to a gene: 2. There are 15 residues in the CDR3. Germline V CDR1 and CDR2: MDHEN, SYDVKM. CDR3 sequence reads: CASSSGLAGQETQYF. In DNA, the CDR3 is TGTGCCAGCAGTTCAGGACTAGCGGGGCAAGAGACCCAGTACTTC.

Judged by abundance, this clone is large. The chain employs TRBV18 and TRBJ1-1; 10 nucleotides agree with TRBD1. This CDR3 has 16 residues. With V trimmed by 2 bases and J by 1 base, 4 bases remained unmatched. Germline loops: CDR1 KGHSH, CDR2 LQKENI. CDR3 sequence: CASSPRDRGSNTEAFF. CDR3 DNA sequence: TGTGCCAGCTCACCAAGGGACAGGGGCTCGAACACTGAAGCTTTCTTT.